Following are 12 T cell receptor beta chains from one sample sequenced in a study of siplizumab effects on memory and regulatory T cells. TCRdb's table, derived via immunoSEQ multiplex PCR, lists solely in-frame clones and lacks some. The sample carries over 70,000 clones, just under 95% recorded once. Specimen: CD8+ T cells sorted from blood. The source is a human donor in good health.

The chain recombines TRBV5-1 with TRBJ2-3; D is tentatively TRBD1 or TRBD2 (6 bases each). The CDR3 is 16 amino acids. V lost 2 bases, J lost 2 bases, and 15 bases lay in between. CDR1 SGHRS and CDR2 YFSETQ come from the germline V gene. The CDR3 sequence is CASSFSGGGITDTQYF. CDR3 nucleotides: TGCGCCAGCAGCTTTAGCGGAGGGGGGATCACAGATACGCAGTATTTT.

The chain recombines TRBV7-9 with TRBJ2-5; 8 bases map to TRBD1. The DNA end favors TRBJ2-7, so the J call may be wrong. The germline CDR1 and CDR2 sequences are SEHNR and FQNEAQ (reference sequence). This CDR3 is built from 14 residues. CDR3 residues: CASIPGTGAYEQYF. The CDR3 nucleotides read TGTGCCAGCATCCCCGGGACAGGAGCCTACGAGCAGTACTTC.

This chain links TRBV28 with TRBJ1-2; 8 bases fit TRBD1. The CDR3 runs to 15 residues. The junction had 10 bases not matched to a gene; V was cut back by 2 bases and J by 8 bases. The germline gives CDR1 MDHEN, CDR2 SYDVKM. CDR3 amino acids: CASSLNRRGLDGYTF. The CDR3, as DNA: TGTGCCAGCAGTTTAAACCGCAGGGGGCTCGACGGCTACACCTTC.

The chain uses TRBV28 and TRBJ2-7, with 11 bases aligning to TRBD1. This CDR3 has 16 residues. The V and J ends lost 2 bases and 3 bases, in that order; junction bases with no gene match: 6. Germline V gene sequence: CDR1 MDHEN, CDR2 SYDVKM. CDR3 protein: CASSLVGQGAIYEQYF. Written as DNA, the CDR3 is TGTGCCAGCAGTTTAGTAGGACAGGGGGCGATCTACGAGCAGTACTTC. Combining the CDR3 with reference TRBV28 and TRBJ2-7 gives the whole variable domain DVKVTQSSRYLVKRTGEKVFLECVQDMDHENMFWYRQDPGLGLRLIYFSYDVKMKEKGDIPEGYSVSREKKERFSLILESASTNQTSMYLCASSLVGQGAIYEQYFGPGTRLTVT.

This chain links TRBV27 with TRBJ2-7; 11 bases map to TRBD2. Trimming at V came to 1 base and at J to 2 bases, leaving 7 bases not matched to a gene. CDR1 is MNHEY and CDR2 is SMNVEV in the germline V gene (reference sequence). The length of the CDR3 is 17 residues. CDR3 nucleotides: TGTGCCAGCAGTTTATTGCTAGCGGGAGGCCCCACCTACGAGCAGTACTTC. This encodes CASSLLLAGGPTYEQYF.

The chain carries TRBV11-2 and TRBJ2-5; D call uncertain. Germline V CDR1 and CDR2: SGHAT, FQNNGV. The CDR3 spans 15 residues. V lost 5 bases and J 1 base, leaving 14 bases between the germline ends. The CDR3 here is CASSMDGRFQETQYF. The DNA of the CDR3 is TGTGCCAGCAGCATGGACGGGCGATTCCAAGAGACCCAGTACTTC.

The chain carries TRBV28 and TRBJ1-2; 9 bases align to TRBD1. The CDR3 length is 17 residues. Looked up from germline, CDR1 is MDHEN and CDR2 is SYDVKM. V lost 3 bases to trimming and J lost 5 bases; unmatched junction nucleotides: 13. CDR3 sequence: CASSFTLGTGTEYGYTF. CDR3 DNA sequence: TGTGCCAGCAGTTTCACGTTGGGGACAGGGACGGAATATGGCTACACCTTC.

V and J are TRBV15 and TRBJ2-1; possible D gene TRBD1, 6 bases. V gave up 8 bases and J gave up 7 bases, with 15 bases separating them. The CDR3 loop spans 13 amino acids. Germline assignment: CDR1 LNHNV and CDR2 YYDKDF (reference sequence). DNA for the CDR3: TGTGCCACCCGGGCCCCAAGGGGGAATGAGCAGTTCTTC. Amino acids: CATRAPRGNEQFF.

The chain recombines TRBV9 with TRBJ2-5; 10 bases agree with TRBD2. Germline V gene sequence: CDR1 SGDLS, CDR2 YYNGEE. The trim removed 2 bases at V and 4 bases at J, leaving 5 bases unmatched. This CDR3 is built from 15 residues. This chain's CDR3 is CASSVSGRAPETQYF. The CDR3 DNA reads TGTGCCAGCAGCGTCAGCGGGAGGGCCCCAGAGACCCAGTACTTC.

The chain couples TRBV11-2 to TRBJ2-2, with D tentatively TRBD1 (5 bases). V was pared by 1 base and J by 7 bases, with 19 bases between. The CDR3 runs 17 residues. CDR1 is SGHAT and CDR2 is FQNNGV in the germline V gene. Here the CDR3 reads CASSLAPLGRVDGELFF. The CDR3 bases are TGTGCCAGCAGCTTAGCCCCCCTTGGCAGGGTGGACGGGGAGCTGTTTTTT.

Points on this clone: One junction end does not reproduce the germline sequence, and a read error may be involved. The CDR3 region has the DNA TGTGCTAGCAGCTTAAGCCGGGGGGCCGAAGCTTTCTTT. This sequence encodes CASSLSRGAEAFF. The chain links TRBV7-7 to TRBJ1-1, with a possible D match to TRBD1 (6 bases). Germline values: CDR1 SSHAT, CDR2 FNYEAQ (reference sequence). The CDR3 covers 13 residues.

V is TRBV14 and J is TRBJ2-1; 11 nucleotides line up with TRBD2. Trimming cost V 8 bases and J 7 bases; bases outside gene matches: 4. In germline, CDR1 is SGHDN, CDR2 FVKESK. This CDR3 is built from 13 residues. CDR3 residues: CASRPSGRNEQFF. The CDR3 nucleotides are TGTGCCAGCCGGCCTAGCGGGAGGAATGAGCAGTTCTTC.